This T cell receptor beta chain stems from a study of blood T cell repertoires in COVID-19. The overall study: T cells, B-cell-depleted T cells, or PBMCs supplied cDNA or gDNA.

Here immunoSEQ multiplex PCR was the method, and the copy in TCRdb shows in-frame clones only, minus some. The sample holds approximately 76,000 clones; roughly 82% are singletons and the top ten take around 10%. The sequencing input was peripheral blood. This clonotype originated in a middle-aged man with acute or convalescent COVID-19.

The CDR3 spells CASSRKGANTEAFF. The CDR3, as DNA: TGTGCCAGCAGTCGCAAGGGGGCGAACACTGAAGCTTTCTTT. This chain joins TRBV3-1 (or the pseudogene TRBV3-2) and TRBJ1-1; 7 bases are shared with TRBD1. Per the germline V gene, CDR1 is LGHDT and CDR2 is YNNKEL (reference sequence). The CDR3 extends over 14 amino acids. V lost 6 bases to trimming and J lost 1 base; unmatched junction nucleotides: 5.